The 17 T cell receptor beta chains reported below all come from one sample, sequenced in a study of T cells in Graves' hyperthyroidism and ophthalmopathy. TCR beta CDR3 regions were amplified from RNA transcripts. TCR CDR3 regions were first amplified by RT-PCR with HTBI primers. TCRdb reprocessed the multiplex PCR reads via MiXCR and lists one record per CDR3 protein. The data show about 570,000 distinct CDR3 sequences, around 46% seen once. Input material: peripheral blood or thyroid tissue (not recorded which). The receptors stem from an adult woman with Graves' disease, either hyperthyroidism or ophthalmopathy (not recorded which).

The J gene is TRBJ2-5, the V gene TRBV5-5, with 8 bases lining up with TRBD2. The CDR3 is made up of 14 amino acids. The V segment lost 3 bases and the J segment 5 bases; nucleotides outside the gene matches: 6. CDR1 and CDR2 (germline): SGHKS, YYEKEE (reference sequence). CDR3 nucleotide sequence: TGTGCCAGCAGCTGGTCGGGGGGGCATGAGACCCAGTACTTC. Protein: CASSWSGGHETQYF. The complete variable domain, with remaining parts taken from reference TRBV5-5 and TRBJ2-5, reads DAGVTQSPTHLIKTRGQQVTLRCSPISGHKSVSWYQQVLGQGPQFIFQYYEKEERGRGNFPDRFSARQFPNYSSELNVNALLLGDSALYLCASSWSGGHETQYFGPGTRLLVL.

This clonotype appeared a single time. The V and J genes are TRBV6-6 and TRBJ1-1, with TRBD1 matching 11 bases. The V gene's germline CDR1 is MNHNY and CDR2 SVGAGI (reference sequence). Losses at the gene ends were 2 bases for V and 3 bases for J; bases not matched to a gene: 8. The CDR3 covers 17 residues. The CDR3 sequence: CASSYGTGGALDTEAFF. The CDR3 region has the DNA TGTGCCAGCAGTTACGGGACAGGGGGGGCATTGGACACTGAAGCTTTCTTT.

This clonotype was detected ten times or more. The chain uses TRBV28 and TRBJ2-5; TRBD2 matches 9 bases. Germline-derived CDR1 and CDR2 are MDHEN and SYDVKM. V lost 2 bases and J lost 7; bases outside the gene matches: 5. This CDR3 spans 14 amino acids. CDR3: CASSLQREDATQYF. DNA of the CDR3: TGTGCCAGCAGTTTACAGCGGGAGGACGCGACCCAGTACTTC. Looking up the rest from reference TRBV28 and TRBJ2-5 gives the full variable domain: DVKVTQSSRYLVKRTGEKVFLECVQDMDHENMFWYRQDPGLGLRLIYFSYDVKMKEKGDIPEGYSVSREKKERFSLILESASTNQTSMYLCASSLQREDATQYFGPGTRLLVL.

The chain carries TRBV7-9 and TRBJ2-5, with a possible D match to TRBD1 (6 bases). The germline V gene has CDR1 SEHNR and CDR2 FQNEAQ (reference sequence). Deletions cut 2 bases from V and 5 bases from J, with 12 bases between. The CDR3 length is 14 residues. CDR3 residues: CASSLSRGKETQYF. DNA for the CDR3: TGTGCCAGCAGCTTATCGAGGGGGAAGGAGACCCAGTACTTC. Looking up the rest from reference TRBV7-9 and TRBJ2-5 gives the full variable domain: DTGVSQNPRHKITKRGQNVTFRCDPISEHNRLYWYRQTLGQGPEFLTYFQNEAQLEKSRLLSDRFSAERPKGSFSTLEIQRTEQGDSAMYLCASSLSRGKETQYFGPGTRLLVL.

The chain employs TRBV7-2 and TRBJ2-6; 8 nucleotides line up with TRBD1. The V and J ends lost 4 bases and 2 bases, in that order; junction bases with no gene match: 4. Germline loops: CDR1 SGHTA, CDR2 FQGNSA. The CDR3 loop spans 16 amino acids. CDR3 DNA: TGTGCCAGCAGCTCCGGACAGGGCCCTGGGGCCAACGTCCTGACTTTC. Encoded protein: CASSSGQGPGANVLTF.

V gene TRBV18 combines with J gene TRBJ1-2; a possible D gene is TRBD1 (6 bases). Trimming removed 3 bases at V and 5 bases at J, with 16 bases between. CDR3 size: 15 residues. Germline V CDR1 and CDR2: KGHSH, LQKENI. The CDR3 loop is CASSPGTQTPYGYTF. In DNA, the CDR3 is TGTGCCAGCTCACCCGGGACACAGACACCGTATGGCTACACCTTC.

The chain carries TRBV7-2 and TRBJ2-3; 7 bases align to TRBD2. Germline lookup yields CDR1 SGHTA and CDR2 FQGNSA. CDR3 size: 17 residues. The V segment lost 5 bases and the J segment 5 bases; nucleotides outside the gene matches: 16. CDR3 residues: CASSIEGSGRALDTQYF. The CDR3 coding sequence is TGTGCCAGCAGCATAGAGGGTTCGGGGAGGGCCTTAGATACGCAGTATTTT. Together with reference TRBV7-2 and TRBJ2-3, the CDR3 gives the full variable domain: GAGVSQSPSNKVTEKGKDVELRCDPISGHTALYWYRQSLGQGLEFLIYFQGNSAPDKSGLPSDRFSAERTGGSVSTLTIQRTQQEDSAVYLCASSIEGSGRALDTQYFGPGTRLTVL.

The chain carries TRBV10-3 and TRBJ2-5, with 7 bases matching TRBD1. Trimming took 10 bases from V and 7 from J; bases not matched to a gene: 6. Germline CDR1 reads ENHRY; CDR2 reads SYGVKD. CDR3 length: 11 residues. CDR3 sequence reads: CATGQDGTQYF. The CDR3 DNA is TGTGCCACCGGACAGGATGGGACCCAGTACTTC.

The V call is TRBV28, the J call TRBJ2-7, with 9 nucleotides matching TRBD1. The CDR3 has 16 amino acids. After removal of 2 bases from V and 2 bases from J, the junction contained 7 bases not matched to a gene. The germline gives CDR1 MDHEN, CDR2 SYDVKM. The DNA of the CDR3 is TGTGCCAGCAGTTTACTCGGGACAGGGACGGCCTACGAGCAGTACTTC. Translating gives CASSLLGTGTAYEQYF.

The chain has TRBV12-3 or TRBV12-4 and TRBJ2-5; no definite D call. This CDR3 contains 14 residues. V was shortened by 3 bases and J by 5 bases, with 13 bases between the two germline ends. The CDR3 coding sequence is TGTGCCAGCAGTTTTTCCGGGCGGTTGGAGACCCAGTACTTC. This sequence encodes CASSFSGRLETQYF.

This chain links TRBV12-3 or TRBV12-4 with TRBJ1-1, with TRBD1 identical over 7 bases. CDR3 length: 13 amino acids. V lost 5 bases, J lost 8 bases, and 8 bases stayed unmatched. CDR3: CASSIRQGREAFF. The CDR3 region has the DNA TGTGCCAGCAGTATCCGACAGGGCCGGGAAGCTTTCTTT.

The rearrangement joins TRBV10-3 to TRBJ2-2; unclear D gene. This CDR3 region has 14 residues. CDR1 and CDR2 (germline): ENHRY, SYGVKD. V lost 8 bases and J lost 4, with 14 bases in between. CDR3 nucleotide sequence: TGTGCCATCGCCCCCGGCGCTCGCACCGGGGAGCTGTTTTTT. It encodes CAIAPGARTGELFF.

The V call is TRBV2, the J call TRBJ1-1, with a weak D call TRBD1 (5 bases). Trimming removed 6 bases from V and 5 bases from J, with 16 bases in between. The length of the CDR3 is 14 residues. Germline CDR1 SNHLY, CDR2 FYNNEI. The CDR3 loop reads CASRTASGGTEAFF. CDR3 sequence (DNA): TGTGCCAGCAGAACCGCTAGCGGGGGGACTGAAGCTTTCTTT.

The table lists this clonotype with many counts. The chain combines TRBV20-1 with TRBJ1-1; D possibly corresponds to TRBD1 (5 bases). Germline assignment: CDR1 DFQATT and CDR2 SNEGSKA (reference sequence). Trimming shortened V by 4 bases and J by 6 bases, and 15 bases separated the two germline ends. This CDR3 has 13 amino acids. The DNA for the CDR3 is TGCAGTGCTACAACAGGAGGGATTGCTGAAGCTTTCTTT. It encodes CSATTGGIAEAFF.

This clonotype came up many times. The V and J genes are TRBV4-1 and TRBJ1-6; possible D gene TRBD1, 6 bases. Trimming removed 1 base at V and 13 bases at J, with 20 bases between. CDR1 MGHRA and CDR2 YSYEKL come from the germline V gene. The CDR3 runs to 16 residues. CDR3 loop: CASSQVGARVYDPLHF. As DNA, the CDR3 is TGCGCCAGCAGCCAAGTGGGGGCGCGTGTATATGATCCCCTCCACTTT.

V gene TRBV7-2 combines with J gene TRBJ1-1; 10 positions match TRBD1. Germline V gives CDR1 SGHTA, CDR2 FQGNSA. V lost 5 bases to trimming and J lost 1 base; unmatched junction nucleotides: 7. CDR3 size: 16 residues. The CDR3 reads CASSQRQGARNTEAFF. The DNA for the CDR3 is TGTGCCAGCAGCCAGCGACAGGGGGCCAGGAACACTGAAGCTTTCTTT. The variable domain in full, completed from reference TRBV7-2 and TRBJ1-1, reads GAGVSQSPSNKVTEKGKDVELRCDPISGHTALYWYRQSLGQGLEFLIYFQGNSAPDKSGLPSDRFSAERTGGSVSTLTIQRTQQEDSAVYLCASSQRQGARNTEAFFGQGTRLTVV.

The chain links TRBV7-9 to TRBJ2-1, with D unresolved. The CDR3 runs to 14 residues. Trimming removed 5 bases from V and 2 bases from J, with 10 bases in between. In germline, CDR1 is SEHNR, CDR2 FQNEAQ (reference sequence). The CDR3 bases are TGTGCCAGCAGCCCGGCGCTGACCTACAATGAGCAGTTCTTC. It codes for CASSPALTYNEQFF.